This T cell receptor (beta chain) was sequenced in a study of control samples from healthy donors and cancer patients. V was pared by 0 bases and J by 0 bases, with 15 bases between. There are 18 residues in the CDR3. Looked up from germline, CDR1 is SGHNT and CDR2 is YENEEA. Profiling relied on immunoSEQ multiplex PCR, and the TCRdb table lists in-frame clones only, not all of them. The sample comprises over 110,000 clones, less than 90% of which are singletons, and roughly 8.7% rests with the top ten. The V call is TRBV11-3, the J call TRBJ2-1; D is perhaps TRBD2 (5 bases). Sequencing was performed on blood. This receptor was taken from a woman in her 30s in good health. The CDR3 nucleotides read TGTGCCAGCAGCTTAGACACCTCCGAGGGCAGCTCCTACAATGAGCAGTTCTTC. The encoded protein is CASSLDTSEGSSYNEQFF.